This entry describes one TCR beta chain. Antigen specificity is unknown. TCRdb keeps only in-frame clones here, not all; method: immunoSEQ multiplex PCR. The data show around 150,000 clones, with around 92% seen just once and 1.1% held by the top ten. This CDR3 region has 14 residues. The ends were cut back, 11 bases at V and 6 bases at J, with 22 bases in the middle. The germline V gene has CDR1 MNHEY and CDR2 SVGAGI. This sample is drawn from a study of T cell responses to AZD1222 COVID-19 vaccine. Findings of the study overall: Repertoire sampling happened only post peak T cell response. Distributed over spike, vaccine-associated CD4 TCRs predominated at 160-218 and 743-854. Donors in the cohort were predominantly white British and more often female, and clonal diversity was possibly underestimated. Epitopes outside B.1.351 and B.1.1.7 mutated regions reportedly drew nearly half of spike TCRs.

The TCR originated in an adult who received the AZD1222 COVID-19 vaccine. This chain connects TRBV6-5 to TRBJ1-2; maybe TRBD1 (6 bases). Source: peripheral blood, taken 28 days after the second AZD1222 dose. CDR3 coding DNA: TGTGCCTCCACCCGGGGGGATAGGGGGAATGGCTACACCTTC. Its protein is CASTRGDRGNGYTF.